The 23 T cell receptor beta chains below were found in one sample sequenced in a study of blood T cell repertoires in COVID-19. Profiling relied on immunoSEQ multiplex PCR, and the TCRdb table lists in-frame clones only, not all of them. The profile shows fewer than 150,000 clones, approximately 85% of them singletons. The specimen sequenced was peripheral blood. These receptors all stem from a human donor in a cohort sampled during active COVID-19.

The genes are TRBV5-4 and TRBJ2-7, with D unresolved. Germline CDR1 is SGHNT and CDR2 is YYREEE (reference sequence). CDR3 length: 11 residues. V was shortened by 3 bases and J by 3 bases, with 4 bases between the two germline ends. CDR3 protein: CASSSVYEQYF. Written as DNA, the CDR3 is TGTGCCAGCAGCTCCGTCTACGAGCAGTACTTC.

The chain joins TRBV5-1 to TRBJ2-7; 7 bases line up with TRBD1. The CDR3 extends over 12 amino acids. Germline-derived CDR1 and CDR2 are SGHRS and YFSETQ. The V gene end was trimmed by 7 bases and the J gene end by 6 bases; junction bases not matched to a gene: 7. The CDR3 DNA reads TGCGCCAGCGACAGGGCAGGACGCGAGCAGTACGTC. It yields the protein CASDRAGREQYV.

Concerning this clone: The sample holds other DNA sequences that translate to the same CDR3. The rearrangement uses TRBV6-6 and TRBJ1-1; no definite D call. The CDR3 covers 13 residues. V lost 4 bases and J 6 bases, leaving 12 bases between the germline ends. Germline V gene data show CDR1 as MNHNY and CDR2 as SVGAGI (reference sequence). CDR3 loop: CASSSLPGAEAFF. CDR3 nucleotides: TGTGCCAGCAGTTCCCTCCCCGGAGCTGAAGCTTTCTTT.

This clone was counted a few times. The chain carries TRBV12-5 and TRBJ1-2; D call uncertain. Trimming took off 3 bases at V and 8 bases at J, with 19 bases between the two ends. CDR1 and CDR2 from the germline V gene are LGHNT and FRNRAP. The CDR3 loop spans 15 amino acids. The CDR3 protein is CASGFFTAGLRGYTF. The DNA of the CDR3 is TGTGCTAGTGGTTTTTTCACGGCGGGTCTAAGAGGCTACACCTTC.

The chain carries TRBV5-4 and TRBJ2-3, with 12 bases lining up with TRBD2. The germline V gene has CDR1 SGHNT and CDR2 YYREEE (reference sequence). This CDR3 has 16 amino acids. V was clipped by 0 bases and J by 9 bases; unmatched bases: 8. CDR3 sequence (DNA): TGTGCCAGCAGCTTGGCCACGACTAGCGGGAGTCTGACGCAGTATTTT. Translation: CASSLATTSGSLTQYF.

This chain uses TRBV5-1 with TRBJ1-1, with a possible D match to TRBD1 (6 bases). V shed 0 bases and J shed 1 base, with 10 bases lying between them. This CDR3 is built from 15 residues. CDR1 is SGHRS, CDR2 YFSETQ, per germline. CDR3 bases: TGCGCCAGCAGCTTGGTGTCAGGGGCGAACACTGAAGCTTTCTTT. Residues: CASSLVSGANTEAFF.

The CDR3 sequence: CASSQEGRGAVHGYTF. CDR3 nucleotide sequence: TGTGCCAGCAGCCAAGAAGGTAGGGGTGCTGTGCATGGCTACACCTTC. The chain has TRBV3-1 (or the pseudogene TRBV3-2) and TRBJ1-2, with a weak D call TRBD1 (5 bases). The germline V gene has CDR1 LGHDT and CDR2 YNNKEL (reference sequence). This CDR3 contains 16 residues. The ends were cut back, 0 bases at V and 6 bases at J, with 17 bases in the middle.

The sample holds one count of this clone. The chain joins TRBV7-9 to TRBJ1-2; 7 bases are shared with TRBD1. Per germline, CDR1 SEHNR and CDR2 FQNEAQ (reference sequence). J lost 4 bases, V lost 8 bases, and 4 bases had no gene match. The CDR3 contains 12 residues. CDR3 sequence reads: CASATGIYGYTF. CDR3 nucleotides: TGTGCCAGCGCGACAGGGATCTATGGCTACACCTTC.

In the case of this clone: Sequence at one end of the junction differs from germline and may be a read error. The chain combines TRBV4-3 with TRBJ1-1; weak D call: TRBD1 (6 bases). There are 15 residues in the CDR3. Germline loops: CDR1 LGHNA, CDR2 YSLEER. The CDR3 bases are TGCGCGAGCAAAAACCAAGGACAGATGAACACTGAAGCTTTCTTT. Translating it yields CASKNQGQMNTEAFF.

The chain uses TRBV6-6 and TRBJ1-2; D gene unclear. Trimming removed 2 bases from V and 5 bases from J, with 9 bases in between. The CDR3 length is 13 residues. Germline CDR1 is MNHNY and CDR2 is SVGAGI (reference sequence). CDR3 protein: CASSYNFAYGYTF. CDR3 DNA sequence: TGTGCCAGCAGTTACAACTTTGCATATGGCTACACCTTC.

This chain uses TRBV6-5 with TRBJ2-2, with a weak D call TRBD2 (5 bases). CDR1 and CDR2 from the germline V gene are MNHEY and SVGAGI. V gave up 8 bases and J gave up 0 bases, with 13 bases separating them. CDR3 length equals 15 residues. CDR3 sequence (DNA): TGTGCCAGCCACGGGGAGCCACCGAACACCGGGGAGCTGTTTTTT. It yields the protein CASHGEPPNTGELFF.

The V call is TRBV5-4, the J call TRBJ1-2, with 8 bases that match TRBD1. Losses at the gene ends were 7 bases for V and 0 bases for J; bases not matched to a gene: 11. This CDR3 spans 16 amino acids. The germline CDR1 and CDR2 sequences are SGHNT and YYREEE (reference sequence). The CDR3 DNA reads TGTGCCAGCCACAGGGGGGGGATTCGAACTAACTATGGCTACACCTTC. Translating gives CASHRGGIRTNYGYTF.

This clone was observed at least ten times. This chain links TRBV7-8 with TRBJ1-1, with D possibly being TRBD1 (6 bases). Germline V gene data show CDR1 as SGHVS and CDR2 as FQNEAQ. This CDR3 region has 15 residues. Deletions cut 5 bases from V and 2 bases from J, with 15 bases between. CDR3 residues: CASSPIGGVNTEAFF. CDR3 DNA sequence: TGTGCCAGCAGCCCAATTGGGGGCGTTAACACTGAAGCTTTCTTT.

This chain links TRBV18 with TRBJ1-2; D gene uncertain. The V gene's germline CDR1 is KGHSH and CDR2 LQKENI. With 5 bases removed from V and 3 bases from J, the gap between germline ends came to 22 bases. The CDR3 is 17 amino acids. CDR3 coding DNA: TGTGCCAGCTCATTTTTGTTCAGGCTGGATATAGACTATGGCTACACCTTC. It is translated as CASSFLFRLDIDYGYTF.

The chain joins TRBV7-6 to TRBJ2-7, with a tentative D call TRBD2 (7 bases). V dropped 4 bases and J dropped 2 bases, with 12 bases sitting between them. Germline CDR1 reads SGHVS; CDR2 reads FNYEAQ. The CDR3 is 14 amino acids. CDR3 sequence reads: CASSSGGQTYEQYF. The CDR3 region has the DNA TGTGCCAGCAGCTCGGGGGGACAAACCTACGAGCAGTACTTC.

A remark on this clone: Other DNA sequences in this specimen translate into the identical CDR3. V is TRBV7-2 and J is TRBJ2-4; D uncertain. V lost 1 base and J lost 0, with 7 bases in between. The CDR3 has 15 residues. The germline CDR1 and CDR2 sequences are SGHTA and FQGNSA. This chain's CDR3 is CASSLVALAKNIQYF. The CDR3 region has the DNA TGTGCCAGCAGCTTAGTAGCACTAGCCAAAAACATTCAGTACTTC.

The chain uses TRBV25-1 and TRBJ1-2; D not resolved. The ends were cut back, 3 bases at V and 7 bases at J, with 12 bases in the middle. Germline CDR1 MGHDK, CDR2 SYGVNS. This CDR3 region has 13 residues. CDR3 DNA sequence: TGTGCCAGCAGTGACCACCTGGGAGTTGGCTACACCTTC. Translated, it gives CASSDHLGVGYTF.

In nucleotides, the CDR3 is TGTGCCAGCAGTTTGGGCGGACTAGATAATGAAAAACTGTTTTTT. This sequence encodes CASSLGGLDNEKLFF. The gene calls are TRBV27 and TRBJ1-4, with D hard to call. The CDR3 is made up of 15 amino acids. V was trimmed by 3 bases and J by 4 bases, leaving 12 bases between them. Germline lookup yields CDR1 MNHEY and CDR2 SMNVEV (reference sequence).

The chain joins TRBV24-1 to TRBJ2-1; TRBD2 agrees at 10 bases. The CDR3 spans 13 residues. With 9 bases clipped from V and 5 bases from J, the junction kept 3 bases outside the gene matches. CDR1 is KGHDR and CDR2 is SFDVKD in the germline V gene. The CDR3 sequence: CATRGLADNEQFF. CDR3 nucleotides: TGTGCCACCCGAGGACTAGCGGACAATGAGCAGTTCTTC.

The J gene is TRBJ2-1, the V gene TRBV6-4; 7 nucleotides agree with TRBD2. V shed 4 bases and J 7 bases; nucleotides not matched to a gene: 7. Germline CDR1 MRHNA, CDR2 SNTAGT. The CDR3 has 14 residues. The CDR3 protein is CASSAAGEGNEQFF. DNA for the CDR3: TGTGCCAGCAGTGCCGCGGGAGAGGGAAATGAGCAGTTCTTC.

The chain carries TRBV9 and TRBJ2-2; perhaps TRBD2 as D (5 bases). Trimming stripped 0 bases from V and 6 bases from J, with 9 bases between. CDR3 size: 14 residues. Germline V gene sequence: CDR1 SGDLS, CDR2 YYNGEE. The CDR3 spells CASSVGARAGELFF. The CDR3 region has the DNA TGTGCCAGCAGCGTAGGGGCGAGGGCCGGGGAGCTGTTTTTT.

The chain is built from TRBV18 and TRBJ2-3; 11 nucleotides align to TRBD2. The V segment lost 4 bases and the J segment 6 bases; nucleotides outside the gene matches: 6. This CDR3 has 15 amino acids. CDR1 KGHSH and CDR2 LQKENI come from the germline V gene. In nucleotides, the CDR3 is TGTGCCAGCTCACAGACTAGCGGGAACAGCGATACGCAGTATTTT. Translation: CASSQTSGNSDTQYF.

CDR3 DNA sequence: TGTGCCAGCAGTTACTCCGGGACAGGAAGCCAAGAGACCCAGTACTTC. Translating it yields CASSYSGTGSQETQYF. The rearrangement links TRBV6-2 or TRBV6-3 to TRBJ2-5, with TRBD1 identical over 8 bases. The length of the CDR3 is 16 residues. CDR1 is MNHEY, CDR2 SVGEGT, per germline. With V trimmed by 0 bases and J by 1 base, 4 bases remained unmatched.